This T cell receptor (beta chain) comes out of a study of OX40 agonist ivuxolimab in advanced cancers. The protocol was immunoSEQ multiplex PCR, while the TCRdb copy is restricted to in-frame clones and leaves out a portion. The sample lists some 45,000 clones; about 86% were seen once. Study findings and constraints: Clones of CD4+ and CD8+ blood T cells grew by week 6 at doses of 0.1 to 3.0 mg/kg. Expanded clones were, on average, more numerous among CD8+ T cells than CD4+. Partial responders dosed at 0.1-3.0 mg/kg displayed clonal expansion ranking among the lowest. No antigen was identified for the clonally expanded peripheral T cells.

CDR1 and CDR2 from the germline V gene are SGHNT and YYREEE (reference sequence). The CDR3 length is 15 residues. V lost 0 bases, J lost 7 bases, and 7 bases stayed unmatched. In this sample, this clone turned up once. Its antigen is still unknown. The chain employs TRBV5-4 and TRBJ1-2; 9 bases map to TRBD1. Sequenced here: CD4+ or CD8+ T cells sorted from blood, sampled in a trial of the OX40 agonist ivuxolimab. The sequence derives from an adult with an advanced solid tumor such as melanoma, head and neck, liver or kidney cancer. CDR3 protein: CASSLGGQGRSGYTF. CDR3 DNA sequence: TGTGCCAGCAGCTTGGGAGGACAGGGGCGGAGTGGCTACACCTTC.